The 22 T cell receptor beta chains given below trace back to one sample, sequenced in a study of vaccination and CD4 T cells after COVID-19. Cultured CD4+ T cell DNA was sequenced using the Oncomine TCR Beta short-read assay. TCRdb independently ran MiXCR on the PCR reads; one entry per CDR3 protein. This sample carries around 12,000 distinct CDR3 sequences, around 50% of them seen once, and the ten largest clones take 21%. As to treatment: approximately nine-day PBMC culture with coronavirus spike peptide pools or control peptides (ViraFEST assay). The antigens of these receptors remain unknown. Sample: CD4+ T cells from blood, cultured in vitro. The source is a human donor who had recovered from COVID-19.

The chain uses TRBV20-1 and TRBJ2-1, with 7 bases lining up with TRBD2. CDR1 is DFQATT, CDR2 SNEGSKA, per germline (reference sequence). The junction had 7 bases not matched to a gene; V was cut back by 4 bases and J by 4 bases. CDR3 length equals 14 residues. CDR3 in DNA: TGCAGTGCTACCCCGGGACTAACTTACAATGAGCAGTTCTTC. Translation gives CSATPGLTYNEQFF.

This clonotype was recorded once. The chain joins TRBV6-5 to TRBJ2-5, with D perhaps TRBD1 (5 bases). V was trimmed by 0 bases and J by 5 bases, leaving 10 bases between them. In germline, CDR1 is MNHEY, CDR2 SVGAGI. The CDR3 covers 14 residues. The CDR3 nucleotides read TGTGCCAGCAGTTACTCCACAGGTCGGGAGACCCAGTACTTC. Amino acid sequence: CASSYSTGRETQYF.

The V and J genes are TRBV20-1 and TRBJ2-3; D unresolved. The ends were cut back, 0 bases at V and 0 bases at J, with 1 base in the middle. The CDR3 is 12 amino acids. Germline-derived CDR1 and CDR2 are DFQATT and SNEGSKA (reference sequence). The CDR3 loop is CSARESTDTQYF. CDR3 coding DNA: TGCAGTGCTAGAGAAAGCACAGATACGCAGTATTTT.

The J gene is TRBJ1-5, the V gene TRBV6-5; D might be TRBD1 (6 bases). Germline loops: CDR1 MNHEY, CDR2 SVGAGI. The CDR3 has 14 residues. The germline V and J ends were trimmed by 4 bases and 7 bases, with 14 bases remaining between them. The CDR3 is CASSSDGGRQPQHF. Written as DNA, the CDR3 is TGTGCCAGCAGTTCTGACGGGGGCCGACAGCCCCAGCATTTT.

This clonotype came up a few times. The rearrangement uses TRBV28 and TRBJ1-5; D is unclear. Germline CDR1 reads MDHEN; CDR2 reads SYDVKM. The CDR3 totals 13 residues. V was cut by 8 bases and J by 4 bases, with 12 bases left in between. The CDR3 here is CASFLGVNQPQHF. The DNA of the CDR3 is TGTGCCAGCTTCCTGGGAGTGAATCAGCCCCAGCATTTT.

The chain is built from TRBV6-2 or TRBV6-3 and TRBJ2-5; D is ambiguous. V lost 4 bases to trimming and J lost 5 bases, with 8 bases between them. The germline CDR1 and CDR2 sequences are MNHEY and SVGEGT. The CDR3 spans 12 residues. DNA for the CDR3: TGTGCCAGCAGTTCCGGGCTGGAGACCCAGTACTTC. It encodes CASSSGLETQYF.

The CDR3 region is CASSLDFNQPQHF. CDR3 DNA: TGTGCCAGCAGCTTAGACTTCAATCAGCCCCAGCATTTT. V gene TRBV7-3 combines with J gene TRBJ1-5; no clear D gene. V dropped 2 bases and J dropped 3 bases, with 5 bases sitting between them. From germline, CDR1 is SGHTA and CDR2 FQGTGA. The CDR3 is made up of 13 amino acids. Full variable domain (missing parts from reference TRBV7-3 and TRBJ1-5): GAGVSQTPSNKVTEKGKYVELRCDPISGHTALYWYRQSLGQGPEFLIYFQGTGAADDSGLPNDRFFAVRPEGSVSTLKIQRTERGDSAVYLCASSLDFNQPQHFGDGTRLSIL.

This clonotype was found a few times. V is TRBV12-3 or TRBV12-4 and J is TRBJ1-5, with 7 positions matching TRBD1. The CDR3 has 15 amino acids. V was pared by 6 bases and J by 0 bases, with 5 bases of the junction left unmatched. CDR3 loop: CASRTTGSSNQPQHF. The CDR3 DNA is TGTGCCAGCAGGACGACAGGGAGTAGCAATCAGCCCCAGCATTTT.

This chain links TRBV19 with TRBJ2-5, with D possibly being TRBD1 (7 bases). V was clipped by 5 bases and J by 5 bases, with 15 bases between them. The CDR3 is 14 amino acids. Germline-derived CDR1 and CDR2 are LNHDA and SQIVND (reference sequence). CDR3 amino acids: CASSVGGGAETQYF. Written as DNA, the CDR3 is TGTGCCAGTAGTGTAGGAGGGGGCGCGGAGACCCAGTACTTC. The variable domain in full, with the rest retrieved from reference TRBV19 and TRBJ2-5, is DGGITQSPKYLFRKEGQNVTLSCEQNLNHDAMYWYRQDPGQGLRLIYYSQIVNDFQKGDIAEGYSVSREKKESFPLTVTSAQKNPTAFYLCASSVGGGAETQYFGPGTRLLVL.

CDR3 DNA: TGTGCCAGTAGTATGAAGGGTTACGGAACTGAAGCTTTCTTT. Its protein is CASSMKGYGTEAFF. This chain connects TRBV19 to TRBJ1-1, with unresolved D. Deletions cut 3 bases from V and 5 bases from J, with 13 bases between. The CDR3 totals 14 residues. Germline CDR1 reads LNHDA; CDR2 reads SQIVND (reference sequence).

This clonotype appeared a few times. The junction departs from germline at one end; a sequencing error may be responsible. The chain has TRBV6-2 or TRBV6-3 and TRBJ2-5; 7 nucleotides line up with TRBD2. From germline, CDR1 is MNHEY and CDR2 SVGEGT. The length of the CDR3 is 18 residues. The CDR3 DNA reads as TGTGCCAGCAGTGACTCGATGTCCCTAAAGCGGGACGGGGAGACCCAGTACTTC. It codes for CASSDSMSLKRDGETQYF.

This clonotype was detected a few times. V gene TRBV5-1 combines with J gene TRBJ2-3; 7 bases are shared with TRBD1. The germline CDR1 and CDR2 sequences are SGHRS and YFSETQ. The CDR3 extends over 14 amino acids. Unmatched junction bases numbered 3, after V lost 5 bases and J lost 0 bases. The CDR3 spells CASRPGQSTDTQYF. In DNA form, the CDR3 reads TGCGCCAGCAGACCGGGACAGAGCACAGATACGCAGTATTTT.

This clonotype was observed once. The J gene is TRBJ2-3, the V gene TRBV5-1, with D maybe TRBD2 (6 bases). V was shortened by 4 bases and J by 6 bases, with 18 bases between the two germline ends. Germline CDR1 and CDR2: SGHRS and YFSETQ. There are 15 residues in the CDR3. CDR3 nucleotide sequence: TGCGCCAGCAGCGTGGGGCCCCGGGGAGGTGATACGCAGTATTTT. It codes for CASSVGPRGGDTQYF.

The genes are TRBV20-1 and TRBJ1-1; D unresolved. The germline CDR1 and CDR2 sequences are DFQATT and SNEGSKA (reference sequence). With 0 bases removed from V and 0 bases from J, the gap between germline ends came to 5 bases. The CDR3 is 13 amino acids. CDR3 protein: CSARDSMNTEAFF. CDR3 DNA sequence: TGCAGTGCTAGAGATTCCATGAACACTGAAGCTTTCTTT.

J is TRBJ2-7 and V is TRBV6-5; D is unresolved. The germline V gene encodes CDR1 MNHEY and CDR2 SVGAGI. The ends were cut back, 4 bases at V and 6 bases at J, with 10 bases in the middle. This CDR3 contains 12 residues. CDR3 DNA sequence: TGTGCCAGCAGTTTTCCGTCGGGCGAGCAGTACTTC. Encoded protein: CASSFPSGEQYF.

This clonotype came up a few times. V and J are TRBV28 and TRBJ2-7; D possibly corresponds to TRBD1 (5 bases). This CDR3 has 12 amino acids. The ends were cut back, 6 bases at V and 4 bases at J, with 10 bases in the middle. Germline CDR1 reads MDHEN; CDR2 reads SYDVKM. CDR3 residues: CASRAQGYEQYF. The CDR3 DNA follows: TGTGCCAGCAGGGCTCAGGGTTACGAGCAGTACTTC. Full variable domain (outside the CDR3, taken from reference TRBV28 and TRBJ2-7): DVKVTQSSRYLVKRTGEKVFLECVQDMDHENMFWYRQDPGLGLRLIYFSYDVKMKEKGDIPEGYSVSREKKERFSLILESASTNQTSMYLCASRAQGYEQYFGPGTRLTVT.

In DNA, the CDR3 is TGCGCCAGCAAGAGGGGGGTGGGACAGGGCCTCTCTGGGGCCAACGTCCTGACTTTC. Its translation is CASKRGVGQGLSGANVLTF. The V gene is TRBV5-1, the J gene TRBJ2-6; TRBD1 agrees at 9 bases. This CDR3 is built from 19 residues. Germline CDR1 reads SGHRS; CDR2 reads YFSETQ. The V gene end was trimmed by 6 bases and the J gene end by 0 bases; junction bases not matched to a gene: 13.

The CDR3 region is CASCRDRVDEQYF. For the CDR3, the DNA is TGCGCCAGCTGCCGGGACAGGGTCGACGAGCAGTACTTC. The rearrangement links TRBV5-1 to TRBJ2-7, with TRBD1 matching 9 bases. Germline V gene data show CDR1 as SGHRS and CDR2 as YFSETQ. The V segment lost 7 bases and the J segment 5 bases; nucleotides outside the gene matches: 7. This CDR3 is built from 13 residues.

This clonotype was counted only a few times. This sequence joins TRBV2 and TRBJ2-2; D is uncertain. Trimming left V 4 bases short and J 1 base short, with 7 bases between. The germline gives CDR1 SNHLY, CDR2 FYNNEI. This CDR3 region has 14 residues. This CDR3 is CASSGVRNTGELFF. DNA for the CDR3: TGTGCCAGCAGTGGAGTAAGGAACACCGGGGAGCTGTTTTTT.

This chain joins TRBV20-1 and TRBJ1-6; TRBD1 agrees at 7 bases. The ends lost 6 bases at V and 0 bases at J; junction bases unmatched: 5. The CDR3 runs 15 residues. The germline CDR1 and CDR2 sequences are DFQATT and SNEGSKA (reference sequence). The CDR3 sequence is CSAPTGSSYNSPLHF. The CDR3 region has the DNA TGCAGTGCGCCGACAGGGAGCTCCTATAATTCACCCCTCCACTTT.

The chain employs TRBV20-1 and TRBJ2-7, with D perhaps being TRBD1 or TRBD2 (5 bases each). Germline loops: CDR1 DFQATT, CDR2 SNEGSKA (reference sequence). V lost 2 bases, J lost 6 bases, and 17 bases lay in between. The CDR3 totals 14 residues. The CDR3 spells CSARYFGAGTEQYF. CDR3 DNA: TGCAGTGCTAGATATTTTGGGGCAGGGACCGAGCAGTACTTC.

The rearrangement joins TRBV7-6 to TRBJ2-1, with 11 bases that match TRBD2. The CDR3 consists of 16 residues. Germline trimming cut 4 bases from V and 5 bases from J; bases unmatched to any gene: 7. CDR1 SGHVS and CDR2 FNYEAQ come from the germline V gene. CDR3 DNA: TGTGCCAGCAGCTCTCCTACTAGCGGGGGAAACAATGAGCAGTTCTTC. Its translation: CASSSPTSGGNNEQFF.